The rows below give T cell receptor beta chains drawn from one sample of a study of OX40 agonist ivuxolimab in advanced cancers. Measured with immunoSEQ multiplex PCR; TCRdb has only the in-frame clones, and not every one. The repertoire holds around 92,000 clones, with approximately 94% as singletons. This material consisted of CD4+ or CD8+ T cells sorted from blood, taken in a trial of the OX40 agonist ivuxolimab. The receptor set was obtained from an adult with an advanced solid tumor such as melanoma, head and neck, liver or kidney cancer. CDR3s include the opening cysteine and the closing phenylalanine or tryptophan. Fields, in order: J gene, D gene, V gene, clone size, CDR3 DNA, CDR3 protein. The D gene is left open where the match is weak. Size is stated for part of the rows, as once, few or many counts, or as a class when the clone is expanded.

TRBJ1-6,NA,TRBV19,NA,TGTGCCAGTAGTATATTGGCAAGGTCTAATTCACCCCTCCACTTT,CASSILARSNSPLHF
TRBJ1-1,TRBD1,TRBV10-1,few,TGCGCCAGCGGGGTGACAGGGGCAGCTTTCTTT,CASGVTGAAFF
TRBJ2-1,TRBD2,TRBV2,NA,TGTGCCAGCAGTGAGGGAGCGGGAGGCTCCTACAATGAGCAGTTCTTC,CASSEGAGGSYNEQFF
TRBJ2-7,TRBD1,TRBV27,NA,TGTGCCAGCAGTTTCCAAGGGGGCGCCGAGCAGTACTTC,CASSFQGGAEQYF
TRBJ1-5,NA,TRBV2,NA,TGTGCCAGCAGGAAACCCCTCGGGGGAGAGACCTCTTCCCCGGGAAAATATAGCAATCAGCCCCAGCATTTT,CASRKPLGGETSSPGKYSNQPQHF
TRBJ2-1,TRBD1,TRBV12-5,NA,TGTGCTAGTGGTAAGATGGACAGGGGGAATGAGCAGTTCTTC,CASGKMDRGNEQFF
TRBJ2-7,TRBD1,TRBV5-5,NA,TGTGCCAGCACCATAAAAGGGACAGGCTACGAGCAGTACTTC,CASTIKGTGYEQYF
TRBJ2-2,NA,TRBV7-9,NA,TGTGCCAGCAGCTTCACCGAGAACACCGGGGAGCTGTTTTTT,CASSFTENTGELFF
TRBJ2-3,NA,TRBV9,NA,TGTGCCAGCAGCGTAGGGCAGGGGCTAGATACGCAGTATTTT,CASSVGQGLDTQYF
TRBJ1-2,NA,TRBV6-1,NA,TGTGCCAGCAGTGGTATGCAGGGATCCTATGGCTACACCTTC,CASSGMQGSYGYTF
TRBJ1-5,NA,TRBV6-4,once,TGTGCCAGCAGTTTCAACCTGGGGCAGCCCCAGCATTTT,CASSFNLGQPQHF
TRBJ2-7,NA,TRBV5-6,once,TGTGCCAGCAGCTTGGGCCCTAGTAAGGAGCAGTACTTC,CASSLGPSKEQYF
TRBJ1-2,NA,TRBV27,NA,TGTGCCAGCAGTCCCTTGGGGGGTAGTGGCTACACCTTC,CASSPLGGSGYTF
TRBJ2-2,NA,TRBV2,NA,TGTGCCAGCAGTTTCCTCCTGAACACCGGGGAGCTGTTTTTT,CASSFLLNTGELFF
TRBJ2-7,NA,TRBV6-6,NA,TGTGCCAGCAGTTACGCGGCAGGTGGCGAGCAGTACTTC,CASSYAAGGEQYF
TRBJ2-3,NA,TRBV19,once,TGTGCCAGTACCCCAGGCGGGACAGGCACAGATACGCAGTATTTT,CASTPGGTGTDTQYF
TRBJ1-6,NA,TRBV5-1,NA,TGCGCCAGCAGCTTGAGGACAGACTCCTATAATTCACCCCTCCACTTT,CASSLRTDSYNSPLHF
TRBJ2-5,TRBD1,TRBV7-7,NA,TGTGCCAGCAGCCCGGACAGGGGGGAGACCCAGTACTTC,CASSPDRGETQYF
TRBJ2-5,TRBD1,TRBV19,NA,TGTGCCAGTAGCGACCCCGGACAGGGTGGGGAGACCCAGTACTTC,CASSDPGQGGETQYF
TRBJ1-5,NA,TRBV6-6,NA,TGTGCCAGCAGCCCCAACCAGAACTTAGGGGGTCAGCCCCAGCATTTT,CASSPNQNLGGQPQHF
TRBJ2-7,TRBD1,TRBV18,NA,TGTGCCAGCTCACCTCCGGGACAGAGCCTGAAGCAGTACTTC,CASSPPGQSLKQYF
TRBJ2-3,TRBD2,TRBV18,NA,TGTGCCAGCTCACCACAATCAAGCGGGGGGTTAGCAGATACGCAGTATTTT,CASSPQSSGGLADTQYF
TRBJ2-5,NA,TRBV5-1,NA,TGCGCCAGCAGCCTCCAGAGGACGGACCAAGAGACCCAGTACTTC,CASSLQRTDQETQYF
TRBJ1-5,NA,TRBV4-1,NA,TGCGCCAGCAGCCAAGGGAGAGGGGGCAATCAGCCCCAGCATTTT,CASSQGRGGNQPQHF
TRBJ2-1,TRBD2,TRBV11-2,NA,TGTGCCAGCAGCCCAGGAGGGGCGGGGGGCTCCAGCTCCTACAATGAGCAGTTCTTC,CASSPGGAGGSSSYNEQFF
TRBJ1-1,NA,TRBV11-2,NA,TGTGCCAGCAGCTTAAATATGGCAGGGGAAGGTTTCTTT,CASSLNMAGEGFF
TRBJ1-4,TRBD1,TRBV7-2,NA,TGTGCCAGCAAGCAGACAGGGGCTTTTGCAAAACTGTTTTTT,CASKQTGAFAKLFF
TRBJ2-7,NA,TRBV4-1,NA,TGCGCCAGCAGCCAAGCGGAAGGGCCATCCTACGAGCAGTACTTC,CASSQAEGPSYEQYF
TRBJ2-2,TRBD2,TRBV27,NA,TGTGCCAGCAGTCTCCTGACTAGCGGGAGGGCCGTCACCGGGGAGCTGTTTTTT,CASSLLTSGRAVTGELFF
TRBJ2-2,TRBD1,TRBV7-2,NA,TGTGCCAGCAGCTTACAAGCAGGACAGGGGGCCGGGGAGCTGTTTTTT,CASSLQAGQGAGELFF
TRBJ2-1,NA,TRBV10-3,NA,TGTGCCATCCGCCTCTCTAGCGATTACAATGAGCAGTTCTTC,CAIRLSSDYNEQFF
TRBJ1-1,NA,TRBV5-1,NA,TGCGCCAGCTCGGGGAGGGAGGGCGTGAACACTGAAGCTTTCTTT,CASSGREGVNTEAFF
TRBJ2-7,TRBD2,TRBV5-4,NA,TGTGCCAGCAGCTTGGATAGCGGGAGGGCCTACGAGCAGTACTTC,CASSLDSGRAYEQYF
TRBJ1-1,NA,TRBV7-2,NA,TGTGCCAGCAGCCGAGACAGGCCGGGGCCTGAAGCTTTCTTT,CASSRDRPGPEAFF
TRBJ2-2,NA,TRBV7-2,NA,TGTGCCAGCAGCACTCAGACTTTGAACACCGGGGAGCTGTTTTTT,CASSTQTLNTGELFF
TRBJ2-5,NA,TRBV19,NA,TGTGCCAGTAGCCAGACAGACTTAGAGACCCAGTACTTC,CASSQTDLETQYF
TRBJ2-2,NA,TRBV5-1,NA,TGCGCCAGCAGCTTGGACCCAGGGTTCAAGGGGGAGCTGTTTTTT,CASSLDPGFKGELFF
TRBJ2-7,NA,TRBV30,few,TGTGCCTGGAGTGACGGGAGCTCCTACGAGCAGTACTTC,CAWSDGSSYEQYF
TRBJ1-2,TRBD1,TRBV5-1,NA,TGCGCCAGCAGCTTGCCGCCTGGGACAGGGTATGGCTACACCTTC,CASSLPPGTGYGYTF
TRBJ2-1,TRBD2,TRBV7-7,NA,TGTGCCAGCAGCTTAGCTAGCGGGGTAGGGAATGAGCAGTTCTTC,CASSLASGVGNEQFF
TRBJ2-7,NA,TRBV23-1,NA,TGCGCCAGCAGTCAAACCAGGGGGGGTCATTCCTACGAGCAGTACTTC,CASSQTRGGHSYEQYF
TRBJ2-1,NA,TRBV21-1,NA,TGTGCCAGCAGGACCCGGGACAGGGTCCCTCAACTGTACAATGAGCAGTTCTTC,CASRTRDRVPQLYNEQFF
TRBJ1-1,NA,TRBV6-4,NA,TGTGCCAGCAGTGAGGCTCCGGTGTCTGAAGCTTTCTTT,CASSEAPVSEAFF
TRBJ2-7,NA,TRBV4-1,NA,TGCGCCACCTCGGGGAAACATTACGAGCAGTACTTC,CATSGKHYEQYF
TRBJ2-7,NA,TRBV30,NA,TGTGCCTGGACGCCCGGAAGCTGGCTTTCCTACGAGCAGTACTTC,CAWTPGSWLSYEQYF
TRBJ2-1,NA,TRBV4-3,NA,TGCGCCAGCAGCCAAGAATGGGTCAGGGTCGATGAGCAGTTCTTC,CASSQEWVRVDEQFF
TRBJ1-1,NA,TRBV5-4,NA,TGTGCCAGCAGCTCGGGGTGGGCTGAAGCTTTCTTT,CASSSGWAEAFF
TRBJ2-5,NA,TRBV5-1,NA,TGCGCCAGCAGCGGGGCCACGGGATCGGAGACCCAGTACTTC,CASSGATGSETQYF
TRBJ2-2,TRBD1,TRBV4-1,NA,TGCGCCAGCAGCCAAACACAGGGGGCGCGCACCGGGGAGCTGTTTTTT,CASSQTQGARTGELFF
TRBJ1-2,TRBD1,TRBV2,NA,TGTGCCAGCGGACAGGGACCCTATGGCTACACCTTC,CASGQGPYGYTF
TRBJ1-6,TRBD1,TRBV2,NA,TGTGCCAGCATTGGGCAGGGGGGATCCTATAATTCACCCCTCCACTTT,CASIGQGGSYNSPLHF
TRBJ1-1,TRBD1,TRBV30,NA,TGTGCCTGGAGCTACAGGGGCCGGACTGAAGCTTTCTTT,CAWSYRGRTEAFF
TRBJ1-1,TRBD1,TRBV7-2,NA,TGTGCCAGCAGCTTAGGACAGGGGCACACTGAAGCTTTCTTT,CASSLGQGHTEAFF
TRBJ2-2,NA,TRBV18,NA,TGTGCCAGCTCACTAGAGGTCGCGAACACCGGGGAGCTGTTTTTT,CASSLEVANTGELFF
TRBJ2-5,NA,TRBV10-2,NA,TGCGCCAGCAGTAGTACGCAGTACCAAGAGACCCAGTACTTC,CASSSTQYQETQYF
TRBJ1-4,NA,TRBV5-1,NA,TGCGCCAGCAGCCCCGGGGGGGGGCAGTGGGCTGAAAAACTGTTTTTT,CASSPGGGQWAEKLFF
TRBJ1-1,TRBD1,TRBV10-2,NA,TGCGCCAGCAGTGAGTCGGTCTTGACAGGGAGGGTTTTGGTCACTGAAGCTTTCTTT,CASSESVLTGRVLVTEAFF